This T cell receptor beta chain was observed in a study of PD-L1 blockade in urothelial cancer. Study details: Enrolled patients had been treated previously with 0 to 3 chemotherapy regimens. Analyzed time points were 3 weeks (second dose) and 6 weeks after therapy began. The median number of T cells present in blood samples was approximately 140,000.

Only in-frame clones appear in the TCRdb table, and some are missing; sequencing was by immunoSEQ multiplex PCR. The sample contains 55,000 to 70,000 clones, roughly 86% of which appear only once. Trimming removed 3 bases from V and 3 bases from J, with 11 bases in between. CDR3 size: 14 residues. The germline gives CDR1 MDHEN, CDR2 SYDVKM. The V gene is TRBV28, the J gene TRBJ1-1, with TRBD1 as a possible D gene (6 bases). The sample consisted of PBMCs, taken around atezolizumab (anti-PD-L1) treatment. The clonotype was recovered from a man over 45 with urothelial cancer. As DNA, the CDR3 is TGTGCCAGCAGTTTGTGGGGGCAGGACACTGAAGCTTTCTTT. This encodes CASSLWGQDTEAFF. Looking up the rest from reference TRBV28 and TRBJ1-1 gives the full variable domain: DVKVTQSSRYLVKRTGEKVFLECVQDMDHENMFWYRQDPGLGLRLIYFSYDVKMKEKGDIPEGYSVSREKKERFSLILESASTNQTSMYLCASSLWGQDTEAFFGQGTRLTVV.